This TCR beta chain was recorded in a study of T cell repertoires in cytomegalovirus infection. Findings of the study overall: HLA-C-restricted, CMV-specific TCR beta clonotypes were dominant ex vivo.

To note about this clonotype: Its antigen is currently unknown.

This CDR3 comprises 15 residues. Per germline, CDR1 SGHDN and CDR2 FVKESK. Trimming cost V 2 bases and J 2 bases, with 10 bases left between them. From the reads, TCRdb called clonotypes with MiXCR, one entry per CDR3 protein. This sample carries some 440,000 distinct CDR3 sequences, 30% to 40% of them seen once, and the ten largest clones take approximately 15%. Specimen: PBMCs. The chain combines TRBV14 with TRBJ2-1; D assignment may be TRBD1 or TRBD2 (6 bases each). The origin of this receptor is a human donor in good health (CMV status not recorded). Some clones in this sample may be carry-over from other donors' samples. CDR3 in amino acids: CASSQRGTTYNEQFF. The CDR3 DNA is TGTGCCAGCAGCCAACGCGGGACAACCTACAATGAGCAGTTCTTC.